The next 19 T cell receptor beta chains were all read from a single sample in a study of T cell changes during pregnancy in multiple sclerosis (dated by TCRdb to between 2018 and 2021). The method behind the library was the immunoSEQ multiplex PCR assay. TCRdb re-hosts the immuneACCESS table, in-frame sequences only. Its copies lack some clones; in the studies checked, an unresolved V gene accounts for under half of them, and the cause for the rest is not known. The sample table holds more than 90,000 clones, of which 80% to 95% were seen once. The top ten clones comprise about 2.9% of the sample. Sequences were derived from peripheral blood, sampled in the second trimester of pregnancy. These receptors were obtained from a female donor with multiple sclerosis, enrolled in a pregnancy study.

This sequence joins TRBV15 and TRBJ1-2; tentative D call: TRBD1 (5 bases). CDR3 length equals 15 residues. Between the trimmed V and J ends, which lost 6 bases and 4 bases, there was a span of 18 bases. Germline V gene lookup returns CDR1 LNHNV and CDR2 YYDKDF (reference sequence). The CDR3 region is CATSPTARGTYGYTF. The CDR3 DNA is TGTGCCACCAGTCCGACAGCCCGGGGGACCTATGGCTACACCTTC.

The chain employs TRBV28 and TRBJ2-7; TRBD2 agrees at 9 bases. Trimming at V came to 6 bases and at J to 5 bases, leaving 5 bases not matched to a gene. Germline V gives CDR1 MDHEN, CDR2 SYDVKM. This CDR3 region has 13 residues. CDR3 nucleotide sequence: TGTGCCAGCAGCATAGCGGGAGTTGACGAGCAGTACTTC. Amino acid sequence: CASSIAGVDEQYF.

The CDR3 DNA reads as TGCGCCAGCAGCCAAATGTTAGCCGTGTGGAATGAGCAGTTCTTC. This translates into CASSQMLAVWNEQFF. V is TRBV4-3 and J is TRBJ2-1; D gene uncertain. Germline values: CDR1 LGHNA, CDR2 YSLEER. The CDR3 consists of 15 residues. The germline V and J ends were trimmed by 2 bases and 7 bases, with 15 bases remaining between them.

The V and J genes are TRBV7-2 and TRBJ2-1, with 12 bases matching TRBD2. Per the germline V gene, CDR1 is SGHTA and CDR2 is FQGNSA. Trimming removed 6 bases from V and 8 bases from J; junction bases left unmatched: 8. CDR3 length: 15 amino acids. The CDR3 DNA sequence: TGTGCCAGCAGGCTCGGACTAGCGGGAATCGATGAGCAGTTCTTC. Its protein product is CASRLGLAGIDEQFF.

V and J are TRBV4-1 and TRBJ1-1; 7 bases match TRBD1. J was trimmed by 5 bases and V by 11 bases; bases with no gene match: 14. The CDR3 is 14 amino acids. Looked up from germline, CDR1 is MGHRA and CDR2 is YSYEKL. The CDR3 DNA reads TGCGCCCCCCCTAGGTCAGCAGGGGGGACTGAAGCTTTCTTT. This gives the protein CAPPRSAGGTEAFF.

This chain uses TRBV4-2 with TRBJ2-7, with 8 positions matching TRBD2. V trimming: 1 base; J trimming: 3 bases; junction bases outside the gene matches: 11. Germline V gene sequence: CDR1 LGHNA, CDR2 YNFKEQ. The CDR3 is 17 amino acids. CDR3 residues: CASSQGNLLADSYEQYF. The CDR3 region has the DNA TGTGCCAGCAGCCAAGGGAATTTACTAGCGGACAGCTACGAGCAGTACTTC.

This clone has a handful of counts. The V and J genes are TRBV11-3 and TRBJ2-2; the match to TRBD2 covers 9 bases. The J segment lost 3 bases and the V segment lost 1 base, leaving 9 bases of the junction unmatched. The CDR3 is 18 residues long. Germline CDR1 SGHNT, CDR2 YENEEA. The CDR3 nucleotides are TGTGCCAGCAGCTTAGGGGCGCGGGAGGGGTTGTACACCGGGGAGCTGTTTTTT. Its translation is CASSLGAREGLYTGELFF.

V usage is TRBV19 and J usage is TRBJ2-1, with D perhaps matching TRBD2 (5 bases). This CDR3 comprises 16 residues. Trimming pared 2 bases from V and 7 bases from J, leaving 18 bases between. In germline, CDR1 is LNHDA, CDR2 SQIVND (reference sequence). CDR3 protein: CASSIFGGLEGNEQFF. As DNA, the CDR3 is TGTGCCAGTAGTATATTTGGCGGGCTAGAGGGAAATGAGCAGTTCTTC.

This clone occurred a few times. The chain is built from TRBV5-1 and TRBJ2-3; D possibly corresponds to TRBD1 (5 bases). V was shortened by 6 bases and J by 3 bases, with 5 bases between the two germline ends. Germline V gene lookup returns CDR1 SGHRS and CDR2 YFSETQ. CDR3 size: 11 residues. CDR3 region: CASKGTDTQYF. The DNA of the CDR3 is TGCGCCAGCAAGGGGACAGATACGCAGTATTTT.

The chain couples TRBV27 to TRBJ2-7; D remains unclear. Germline V gene lookup returns CDR1 MNHEY and CDR2 SMNVEV (reference sequence). The CDR3 contains 15 residues. Trimming took 1 base from V and 2 from J, leaving 12 bases between them. This CDR3 is CASSLFLSLPYEQYF. The CDR3 DNA is TGTGCCAGCAGTTTATTCCTCTCTCTTCCCTACGAGCAGTACTTC.

The chain links TRBV27 to TRBJ2-5; 8 bases map to TRBD2. With 3 bases clipped from V and 5 bases from J, the junction kept 8 bases outside the gene matches. The CDR3 is 15 amino acids. Germline V lookup: CDR1 MNHEY, CDR2 SMNVEV (reference sequence). This CDR3 reads CASSLTGRAVETQYF. Here the CDR3 DNA reads TGTGCCAGCAGTTTGACCGGGAGGGCCGTGGAGACCCAGTACTTC.

This chain connects TRBV29-1 to TRBJ2-3, with 11 positions matching TRBD2. Unmatched junction bases numbered 10, after V lost 8 bases and J lost 6 bases. CDR3 length: 14 residues. Germline assignment: CDR1 SQVTM and CDR2 ANQGSEA. As DNA, the CDR3 is TGCAGCCTATCTACTAGCGGGAGCGCCGATACGCAGTATTTT. Translation gives CSLSTSGSADTQYF.

This clone turned up a few times. The V call is TRBV11-3, the J call TRBJ1-1; no reliable D call. This CDR3 region has 12 residues. Germline lookup yields CDR1 SGHNT and CDR2 YENEEA. Deletions cut 3 bases from V and 9 bases from J, with 11 bases between. The CDR3 region is CASSFNSGKAFF. In DNA, the CDR3 is TGTGCCAGCAGCTTCAACAGTGGTAAAGCTTTCTTT.

The chain combines TRBV29-1 with TRBJ1-2; no clear D gene. Germline V gene lookup returns CDR1 SQVTM and CDR2 ANQGSEA. This CDR3 spans 16 amino acids. The ends were cut back, 2 bases at V and 5 bases at J, with 21 bases in the middle. In DNA, the CDR3 is TGCAGCGTTGAAATAAGTCGGGGAGGGTGGGGATATGGCTACACCTTC. Translation: CSVEISRGGWGYGYTF.

The chain uses TRBV29-1 and TRBJ2-7, with a weak D call TRBD1 (6 bases). This CDR3 region has 13 residues. The V end lost 5 bases, the J end lost 2 bases, and 13 bases lay between the germline ends. From germline, CDR1 is SQVTM and CDR2 ANQGSEA. The CDR3 here is CSVSAGDTYEQYF. DNA of the CDR3: TGCAGCGTTTCGGCAGGGGATACCTACGAGCAGTACTTC.

This chain connects TRBV5-1 to TRBJ2-5, with D possibly being TRBD2 (5 bases). The CDR3 contains 13 residues. V lost 3 bases and J lost 3, with 9 bases in between. The germline gives CDR1 SGHRS, CDR2 YFSETQ. The CDR3 spells CASSSLREETQYF. The DNA of the CDR3 is TGCGCCAGCAGCTCTCTGAGGGAAGAGACCCAGTACTTC.

The chain recombines TRBV4-2 with TRBJ1-1; 8 bases align to TRBD1. The J segment lost 8 bases and the V segment lost 2 bases, leaving 7 bases of the junction unmatched. This CDR3 contains 14 residues. The V gene's germline CDR1 is LGHNA and CDR2 YNFKEQ. The CDR3 nucleotides are TGTGCCAGCAGCCAAAACAGGGGGGAGTCCGAAGCTTTCTTT. Translated, it gives CASSQNRGESEAFF.

The gene calls are TRBV7-9 and TRBJ2-1; the match to TRBD1 covers 10 bases. With 5 bases clipped from V and 8 bases from J, the junction kept 9 bases outside the gene matches. Germline CDR1 and CDR2: SEHNR and FQNEAQ (reference sequence). This CDR3 region has 15 residues. The CDR3 reads CASSPDRGLGYEQFF. The CDR3 DNA reads TGTGCCAGCAGCCCTGACAGGGGGCTTGGGTATGAGCAGTTCTTC.

This chain joins TRBV10-3 and TRBJ2-5; TRBD1 matches at 7 bases. The V segment lost 8 bases and the J segment 5 bases; nucleotides outside the gene matches: 8. Germline V lookup: CDR1 ENHRY, CDR2 SYGVKD. This CDR3 contains 13 residues. CDR3 loop: CAIGGQLLETQYF. DNA of the CDR3: TGTGCCATCGGGGGACAGCTTTTGGAGACCCAGTACTTC.